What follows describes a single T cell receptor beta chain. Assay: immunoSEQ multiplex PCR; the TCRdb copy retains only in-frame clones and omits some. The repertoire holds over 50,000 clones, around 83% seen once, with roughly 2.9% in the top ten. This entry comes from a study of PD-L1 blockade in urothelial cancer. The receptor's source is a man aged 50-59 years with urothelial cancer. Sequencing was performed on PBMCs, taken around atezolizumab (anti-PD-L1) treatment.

In DNA form, the CDR3 reads TGTGCCAGCAGCTTGGGGGGCCCGAAGAGAGACAATGAGCAGTTCTTC. Encoded protein: CASSLGGPKRDNEQFF. The chain links TRBV5-6 to TRBJ2-1, with TRBD1 as a possible D gene (5 bases). This CDR3 contains 16 residues. V was pared by 0 bases and J by 5 bases, with 15 bases between. Germline-derived CDR1 and CDR2 are SGHDT and YYEEEE.